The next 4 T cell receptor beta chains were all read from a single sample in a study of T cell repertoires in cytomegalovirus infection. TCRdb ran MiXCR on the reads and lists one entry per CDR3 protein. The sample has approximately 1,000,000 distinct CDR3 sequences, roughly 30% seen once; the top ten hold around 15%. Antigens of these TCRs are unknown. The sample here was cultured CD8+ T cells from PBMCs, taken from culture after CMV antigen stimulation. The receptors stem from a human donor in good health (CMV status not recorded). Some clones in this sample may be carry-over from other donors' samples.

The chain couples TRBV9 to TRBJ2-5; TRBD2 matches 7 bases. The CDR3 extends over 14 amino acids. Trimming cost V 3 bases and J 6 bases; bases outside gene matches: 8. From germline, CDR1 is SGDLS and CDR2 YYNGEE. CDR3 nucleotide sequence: TGTGCCAGCAGCGAGGGGAGGGTTGGGAAGACCCAGTACTTC. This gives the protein CASSEGRVGKTQYF.

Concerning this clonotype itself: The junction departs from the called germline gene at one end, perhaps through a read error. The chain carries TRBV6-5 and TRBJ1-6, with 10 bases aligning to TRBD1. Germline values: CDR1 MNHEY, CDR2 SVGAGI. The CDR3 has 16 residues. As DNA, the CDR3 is TGTGCCAGCAATTACGGGGACAGGGGATTAAATTCACCCCTCCACTTT. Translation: CASNYGDRGLNSPLHF.

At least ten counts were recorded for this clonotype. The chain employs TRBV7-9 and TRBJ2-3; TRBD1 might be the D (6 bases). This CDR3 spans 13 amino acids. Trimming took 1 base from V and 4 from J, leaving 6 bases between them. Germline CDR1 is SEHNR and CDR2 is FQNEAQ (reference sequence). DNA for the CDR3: TGTGCCAGCAGCTTAGAGGGGGCAGATACGCAGTATTTT. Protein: CASSLEGADTQYF.

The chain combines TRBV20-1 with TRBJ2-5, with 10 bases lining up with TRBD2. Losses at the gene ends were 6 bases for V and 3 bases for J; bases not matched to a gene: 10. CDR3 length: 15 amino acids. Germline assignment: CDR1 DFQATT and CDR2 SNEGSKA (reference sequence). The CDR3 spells CSADPITSGEETQYF. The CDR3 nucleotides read TGCAGTGCCGACCCCATTACTAGCGGGGAAGAGACCCAGTACTTC.